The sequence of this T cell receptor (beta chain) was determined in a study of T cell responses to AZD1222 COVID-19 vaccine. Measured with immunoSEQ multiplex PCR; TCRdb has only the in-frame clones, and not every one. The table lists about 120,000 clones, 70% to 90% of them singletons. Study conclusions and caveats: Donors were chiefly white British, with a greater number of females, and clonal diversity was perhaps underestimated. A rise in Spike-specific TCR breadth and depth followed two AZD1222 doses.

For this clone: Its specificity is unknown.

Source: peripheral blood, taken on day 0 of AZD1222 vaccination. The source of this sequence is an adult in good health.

The CDR3 reads CASSLFGTGEKLFF. The CDR3, as DNA: TGCGCCAGCAGCTTGTTCGGGACAGGTGAAAAACTGTTTTTT. The V call is TRBV5-1, the J call TRBJ1-4, with TRBD1 matching 8 bases. Germline V gene sequence: CDR1 SGHRS, CDR2 YFSETQ. The CDR3 is made up of 14 amino acids. The V segment lost 1 base and the J segment 7 bases; nucleotides outside the gene matches: 3.